The TCR beta chain described here comes from a study of T cell responses to AZD1222 COVID-19 vaccine. The assay was immunoSEQ multiplex PCR, and TCRdb's table has in-frame clones only and misses some. This sample has about 130,000 clones, with about nine tenths found just once. About this clone itself: The target antigen is unknown.

The CDR3 covers 15 residues. Germline V lookup: CDR1 LGHNA, CDR2 YSLEER. Trimming stripped 0 bases from V and 3 bases from J, with 9 bases between. General observations from the study: White British ancestry dominated among donors, who included more females, and clonal diversity was possibly underestimated. In all cases, repertoires were sampled only after the peak T cell response. Only 5 to 7 AZD1222 recipients tested seropositive at baseline. CD4 TCRs associated with vaccination spanned spike, dominating at 160-218 and 743-854.

The receptor was derived from an adult in good health. This chain joins TRBV4-3 and TRBJ1-5; D is ambiguous. Source: peripheral blood, taken on day 0 of AZD1222 vaccination. CDR3 bases: TGCGCCAGCAGCCAAGATTACGGGGTCAATCAGCCCCAGCATTTT. This gives the protein CASSQDYGVNQPQHF.